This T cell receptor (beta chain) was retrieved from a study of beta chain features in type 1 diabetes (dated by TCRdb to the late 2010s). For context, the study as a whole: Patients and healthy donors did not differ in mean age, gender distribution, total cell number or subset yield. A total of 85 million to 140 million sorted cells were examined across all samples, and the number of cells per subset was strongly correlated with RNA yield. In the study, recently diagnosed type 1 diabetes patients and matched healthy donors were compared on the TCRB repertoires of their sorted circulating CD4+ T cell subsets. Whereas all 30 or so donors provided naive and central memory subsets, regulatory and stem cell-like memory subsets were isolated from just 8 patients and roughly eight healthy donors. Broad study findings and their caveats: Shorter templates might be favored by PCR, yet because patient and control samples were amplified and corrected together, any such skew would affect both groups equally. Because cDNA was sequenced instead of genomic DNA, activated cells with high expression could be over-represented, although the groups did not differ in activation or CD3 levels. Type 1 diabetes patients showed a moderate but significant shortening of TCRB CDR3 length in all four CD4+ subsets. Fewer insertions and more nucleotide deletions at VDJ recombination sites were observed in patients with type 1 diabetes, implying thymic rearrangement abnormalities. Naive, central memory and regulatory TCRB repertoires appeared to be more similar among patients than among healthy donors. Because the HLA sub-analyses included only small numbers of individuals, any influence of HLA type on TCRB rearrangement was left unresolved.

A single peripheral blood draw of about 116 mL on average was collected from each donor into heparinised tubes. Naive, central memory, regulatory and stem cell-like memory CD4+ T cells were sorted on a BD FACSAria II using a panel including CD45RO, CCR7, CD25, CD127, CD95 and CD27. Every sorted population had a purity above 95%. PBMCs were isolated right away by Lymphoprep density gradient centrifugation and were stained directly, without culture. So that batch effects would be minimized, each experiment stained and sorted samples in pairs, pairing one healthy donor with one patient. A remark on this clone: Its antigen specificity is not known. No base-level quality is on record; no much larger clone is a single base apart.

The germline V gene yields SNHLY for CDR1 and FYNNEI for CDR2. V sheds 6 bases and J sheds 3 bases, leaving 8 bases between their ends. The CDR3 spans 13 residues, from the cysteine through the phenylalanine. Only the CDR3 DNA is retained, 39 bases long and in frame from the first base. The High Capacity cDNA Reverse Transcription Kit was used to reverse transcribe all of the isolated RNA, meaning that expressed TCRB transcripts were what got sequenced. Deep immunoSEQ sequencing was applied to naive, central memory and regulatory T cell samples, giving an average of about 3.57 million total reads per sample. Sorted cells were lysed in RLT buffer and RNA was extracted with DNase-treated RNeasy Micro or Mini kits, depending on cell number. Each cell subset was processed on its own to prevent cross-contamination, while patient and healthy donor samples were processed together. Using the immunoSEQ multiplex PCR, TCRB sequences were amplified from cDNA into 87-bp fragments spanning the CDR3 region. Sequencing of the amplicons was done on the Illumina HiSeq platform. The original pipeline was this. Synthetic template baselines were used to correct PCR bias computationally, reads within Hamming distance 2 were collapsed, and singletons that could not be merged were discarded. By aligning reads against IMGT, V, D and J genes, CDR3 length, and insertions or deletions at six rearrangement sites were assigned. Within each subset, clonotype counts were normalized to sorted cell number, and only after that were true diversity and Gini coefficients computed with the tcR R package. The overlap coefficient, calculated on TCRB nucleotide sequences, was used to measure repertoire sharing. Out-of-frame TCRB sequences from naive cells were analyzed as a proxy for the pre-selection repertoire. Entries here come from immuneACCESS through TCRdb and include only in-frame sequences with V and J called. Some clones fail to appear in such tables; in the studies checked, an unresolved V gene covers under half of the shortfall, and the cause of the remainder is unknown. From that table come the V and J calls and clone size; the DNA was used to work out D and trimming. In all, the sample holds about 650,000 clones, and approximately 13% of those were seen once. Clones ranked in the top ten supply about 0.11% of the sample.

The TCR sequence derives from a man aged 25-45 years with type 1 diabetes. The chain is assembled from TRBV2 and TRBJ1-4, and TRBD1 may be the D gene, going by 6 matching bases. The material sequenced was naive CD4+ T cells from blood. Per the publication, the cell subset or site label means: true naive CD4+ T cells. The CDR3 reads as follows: CASRGGANEKLFF. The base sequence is TGTGCCAGCAGAGGGGGGGCTAATGAAAAACTGTTTTTT.